These 29 T cell receptor beta chains came from one sample sequenced in a study of vaccination and CD4 T cells after COVID-19 (dated by TCRdb to between 2021 and 2024). In light of the paper, this sample's treatment or condition label describes: approximately nine-day PBMC culture with coronavirus spike peptide pools or control peptides (ViraFEST assay). CD4+ T cells from unexposed donors were collected before the COVID-19 pandemic (2011-2018). Library preparation was by PCR. Instrument used: Illumina iSeq 100. TCR sequencing of DNA from cultured CD4+ T cells used the Oncomine TCR Beta short-read assay at the Johns Hopkins FTIC core. TCRdb applied fastp at Q25 and MiXCR to the public reads, then kept only in-frame beta chains. Entries that share a CDR3 protein sequence are merged under the most common genes and DNA. Present in this sample are thousands of distinct CDR3 sequences, over 45% of which were seen just once. The biggest ten clones account for about two fifths of the sample.

These receptors have no known antigen. The sample consisted of CD4+ T cells from blood, cultured in vitro. These receptors were obtained from a human donor in good health.

The chain uses TRBV6-2 or TRBV6-3 and TRBJ2-2; D is possibly TRBD1 or TRBD2 (5 bases each). The germline V and J ends were trimmed by 5 bases and 0 bases, with 13 bases remaining between them. The CDR3 has 16 amino acids. CDR1 MNHEY and CDR2 SVGEGT come from the germline V gene. CDR3 nucleotide sequence: TGTGCCAGCAGTCTGATCTTGGGGGCGAACACCGGGGAGCTGTTTTTT. It yields the protein CASSLILGANTGELFF.

The chain uses TRBV6-5 and TRBJ1-1, with 8 bases lining up with TRBD1. Germline V CDR1 and CDR2: MNHEY, SVGAGI. The CDR3 extends over 14 amino acids. V lost 2 bases and J lost 3; bases outside the gene matches: 2. The CDR3 bases are TGTGCCAGCAGTTACATGGACAGGGACACTGAAGCTTTCTTT. It is translated as CASSYMDRDTEAFF.

This clonotype was found a few times. The chain combines TRBV7-6 with TRBJ1-6, with 7 bases aligning to TRBD1. After removal of 5 bases from V and 7 bases from J, the junction contained 8 bases not matched to a gene. This CDR3 is 15 amino acids long. In germline, CDR1 is SGHVS, CDR2 FNYEAQ. The CDR3 sequence: CASSQLTGNNSPLHF. CDR3 DNA sequence: TGTGCCAGCAGCCAATTGACAGGGAACAATTCACCCCTCCACTTT. Supplemented by reference TRBV7-6 and TRBJ1-6, the full variable domain reads GAGVSQSPRYKVTKRGQDVALRCDPISGHVSLYWYRQALGQGPEFLTYFNYEAQQDKSGLPNDRFSAERPEGSISTLTIQRTEQRDSAMYRCASSQLTGNNSPLHFGNGTRLTVT.

The CDR3 coding sequence is TGTGCCTGGAGTGCCGACAAGGTCCAGCATTTT. Amino acid sequence: CAWSADKVQHF. V gene TRBV30 combines with J gene TRBJ1-5; D unclear. CDR3 size: 11 residues. The V end was cut by 1 base, the J end by 12 bases, with 10 bases between. Germline V gene data show CDR1 as GTSNPN and CDR2 as SVGIG (reference sequence).

This chain uses TRBV10-3 with TRBJ1-1, with 12 bases matching TRBD1. Germline V gene sequence: CDR1 ENHRY, CDR2 SYGVKD. V trimming: 7 bases; J trimming: 3 bases; junction bases outside the gene matches: 6. This CDR3 is built from 15 residues. The CDR3 protein is CAIKRDRGPDTEAFF. CDR3 bases: TGTGCCATCAAACGGGACAGGGGGCCTGACACTGAAGCTTTCTTT.

To note about this clonotype: One junction end does not reproduce the germline sequence, and a read error may be involved. The CDR3 is CAWSFPVSF. The CDR3 DNA reads TGTGCCTGGAGTTTCCCGGTTTCCTTC. This chain joins TRBV30 and TRBJ1-2; no firm D call. This CDR3 is built from 9 residues. From germline, CDR1 is GTSNPN and CDR2 SVGIG (reference sequence).

The J gene is TRBJ1-1, the V gene TRBV20-1, with D maybe TRBD1 (6 bases). The CDR3 totals 15 residues. Trimming pared 1 base from V and 0 bases from J, leaving 12 bases between. The germline V gene encodes CDR1 DFQATT and CDR2 SNEGSKA (reference sequence). The CDR3 sequence: CSARVGGALNTEAFF. The CDR3 DNA is TGCAGTGCTAGAGTAGGGGGGGCCCTGAACACTGAAGCTTTCTTT.

The genes are TRBV12-3 or TRBV12-4 and TRBJ2-2; TRBD2 aligns across 8 bases. The junction had 8 bases not matched to a gene; V was cut back by 8 bases and J by 3 bases. This CDR3 comprises 15 residues. CDR3 in amino acids: CASQRGWWDTGELFF. The CDR3 DNA follows: TGTGCCAGCCAGCGGGGGTGGTGGGACACCGGGGAGCTGTTTTTT.

This clonotype was found a few times. The chain carries TRBV2 and TRBJ1-5; 9 bases agree with TRBD1. The germline gives CDR1 SNHLY, CDR2 FYNNEI. CDR3 size: 16 residues. Trimming cost V 4 bases and J 5 bases; bases outside gene matches: 9. This CDR3 is CASSGDRARSDQPQHF. CDR3 coding DNA: TGTGCCAGCAGTGGGGACAGGGCTAGAAGCGATCAGCCCCAGCATTTT.

The chain is built from TRBV6-1 and TRBJ2-4, with a tentative D call TRBD2 (6 bases). The germline CDR1 and CDR2 sequences are MNHNS and SASEGT. The CDR3 consists of 12 residues. V shed 11 bases and J shed 6 bases, with 14 bases lying between them. CDR3 region: CASGLGGNIQYF. The DNA for the CDR3 is TGTGCCTCGGGCCTCGGGGGAAACATTCAGTACTTC.

The genes are TRBV4-3 and TRBJ2-1; TRBD2 matches 11 bases. V dropped 3 bases and J dropped 4; count of bases not matched to a gene: 2. Per the germline V gene, CDR1 is LGHNA and CDR2 is YSLEER. This CDR3 is 15 amino acids long. CDR3 loop: CASSQGTSGYNEQFF. The CDR3 coding sequence is TGCGCCAGCAGCCAGGGGACTAGCGGATACAATGAGCAGTTCTTC.

The chain has TRBV7-9 and TRBJ2-7, with 11 positions matching TRBD2. Trimming at V came to 5 bases and at J to 2 bases, leaving 5 bases not matched to a gene. The length of the CDR3 is 15 residues. The germline V gene has CDR1 SEHNR and CDR2 FQNEAQ (reference sequence). Here the CDR3 reads CASSPGTSGPYEQYF. CDR3 DNA: TGTGCCAGCAGCCCCGGGACTAGCGGTCCCTACGAGCAGTACTTC.

The rearrangement uses TRBV28 and TRBJ1-1, with TRBD1 matching 9 bases. The length of the CDR3 is 17 residues. Looked up from germline, CDR1 is MDHEN and CDR2 is SYDVKM. V dropped 1 base and J dropped 4; count of bases not matched to a gene: 10. The CDR3: CASSLFGTGIRVTEAFF. CDR3 DNA sequence: TGTGCCAGCAGTTTATTCGGGACAGGGATTCGGGTCACTGAAGCTTTCTTT.

This clonotype has only a few counts. The genes are TRBV27 and TRBJ1-2; 7 bases fit TRBD1. The CDR3 has 15 residues. V shed 5 bases and J 4 bases; nucleotides not matched to a gene: 10. Germline V gives CDR1 MNHEY, CDR2 SMNVEV (reference sequence). This chain's CDR3 is CASSLNPGQSYGYTF. The CDR3, as DNA: TGTGCCAGCAGTCTAAATCCGGGACAGAGCTATGGCTACACCTTC.

The CDR3 bases are TGTGCCAGCAGCCCTACGGGAGGGACCCAGTACTTC. It codes for CASSPTGGTQYF. The chain uses TRBV5-8 and TRBJ2-5, with 7 bases matching TRBD2. CDR3 size: 12 residues. CDR1 SGHTS and CDR2 YDEGEE come from the germline V gene. The V segment lost 4 bases and the J segment 7 bases; nucleotides outside the gene matches: 4.

By sample share, this clonotype is medium-sized. V and J are TRBV27 and TRBJ1-6, with D possibly matching TRBD1 (6 bases). Trimming stripped 10 bases from V and 10 bases from J, with 17 bases between. In germline, CDR1 is MNHEY, CDR2 SMNVEV (reference sequence). The CDR3 is 13 amino acids. The DNA for the CDR3 is TGTGCCACCGGGGGGGGCCCCACCTCACCCCTCCACTTT. This translates into CATGGGPTSPLHF.

The rearrangement joins TRBV2 to TRBJ1-1; tentative D call: TRBD1 (5 bases). The CDR3 covers 13 residues. V shed 11 bases and J shed 5 bases, with 18 bases lying between them. Germline loops: CDR1 SNHLY, CDR2 FYNNEI. The DNA of the CDR3 is TGTGCCTCTTTCCCCCAGGGAAGAACTGAAGCTTTCTTT. Its protein product is CASFPQGRTEAFF.

This clonotype was observed a few times. This chain links TRBV11-3 with TRBJ2-3, with D maybe TRBD1 (6 bases). The CDR3 totals 16 residues. In germline, CDR1 is SGHNT, CDR2 YENEEA. Trimming took off 1 base at V and 0 bases at J, with 11 bases between the two ends. CDR3 DNA: TGTGCCAGCAGCTTAGGTCCAGGGGCTAGCACAGATACGCAGTATTTT. It yields the protein CASSLGPGASTDTQYF.

This clonotype appeared a few times. CDR3 bases: TGTGCCAGCAGCCCTACTTTCGAATTAGGAAAAAGGCCTAGCACAGATACGCAGTATTTT. Protein sequence: CASSPTFELGKRPSTDTQYF. The V and J genes are TRBV7-2 and TRBJ2-3; D remains unclear. The germline CDR1 and CDR2 sequences are SGHTA and FQGNSA. The length of the CDR3 is 20 residues. Trimming took off 5 bases at V and 0 bases at J, with 27 bases between the two ends. Based on the CDR3 plus reference TRBV7-2 and TRBJ2-3, the full variable domain is GAGVSQSPSNKVTEKGKDVELRCDPISGHTALYWYRQSLGQGLEFLIYFQGNSAPDKSGLPSDRFSAERTGGSVSTLTIQRTQQEDSAVYLCASSPTFELGKRPSTDTQYFGPGTRLTVL.

Only a few counts were recorded for this clonotype. The chain carries TRBV7-2 and TRBJ2-5; TRBD2 matches 13 bases. The CDR3 contains 15 residues. V was pared by 5 bases and J by 5 bases, with 5 bases of the junction left unmatched. Germline V CDR1 and CDR2: SGHTA, FQGNSA. CDR3 sequence: CASSRTSGGGETQYF. CDR3 bases: TGTGCCAGCAGCCGGACTAGCGGGGGCGGTGAGACCCAGTACTTC.

The table lists this clonotype with a count of one. The chain is built from TRBV19 and TRBJ2-1; 9 bases are shared with TRBD2. The CDR3 extends over 16 amino acids. The trim removed 4 bases at V and 4 bases at J, leaving 8 bases unmatched. Germline V gene sequence: CDR1 LNHDA, CDR2 SQIVND (reference sequence). For the CDR3, the DNA is TGTGCCAGTAGTAAAAGATCGGGACTAGCATACAATGAGCAGTTCTTC. Amino acids: CASSKRSGLAYNEQFF.

There are a few counts of this clonotype. The J gene is TRBJ2-7, the V gene TRBV5-1; possible D gene TRBD1, 5 bases. The CDR3 runs 14 residues. V was shortened by 0 bases and J by 4 bases, with 11 bases between the two germline ends. Per the germline V gene, CDR1 is SGHRS and CDR2 is YFSETQ. The CDR3: CASSLGQSPYEQYF. The CDR3 DNA is TGCGCCAGCAGCTTGGGACAGTCCCCTTACGAGCAGTACTTC.

The genes are TRBV12-3 or TRBV12-4 and TRBJ1-2; D gene uncertain. This CDR3 region has 13 residues. Trimming left V 6 bases short and J 0 bases short, with 8 bases between. CDR3 sequence: CASRATANYGYTF. The CDR3 coding sequence is TGTGCCAGCAGGGCCACAGCTAACTATGGCTACACCTTC.

The chain joins TRBV5-4 to TRBJ2-5; TRBD2 aligns across 8 bases. J gave up 3 bases and V 5 bases, and 15 bases lay outside the gene matches. The germline V gene has CDR1 SGHNT and CDR2 YYREEE (reference sequence). The CDR3 covers 17 residues. The CDR3 protein is CASSWFGGGRPKETQYF. CDR3 DNA: TGTGCCAGCAGTTGGTTCGGTGGCGGGAGGCCAAAAGAGACCCAGTACTTC.

The gene calls are TRBV9 and TRBJ1-5; D might be TRBD1 (5 bases). This CDR3 is 16 amino acids long. The germline V and J ends were trimmed by 0 bases and 3 bases, with 13 bases remaining between them. The V gene's germline CDR1 is SGDLS and CDR2 YYNGEE. The CDR3 spells CASSVGSQGDNQPQHF. In DNA, the CDR3 is TGTGCCAGCAGCGTAGGCTCCCAGGGCGACAATCAGCCCCAGCATTTT. The whole variable domain, remainder taken from reference TRBV9 and TRBJ1-5, is DSGVTQTPKHLITATGQRVTLRCSPRSGDLSVYWYQQSLDQGLQFLIQYYNGEERAKGNILERFSAQQFPDLHSELNLSSLELGDSALYFCASSVGSQGDNQPQHFGDGTRLSIL.

This chain joins TRBV6-1 and TRBJ2-1, with D perhaps matching TRBD2 (5 bases). In germline, CDR1 is MNHNS, CDR2 SASEGT. The CDR3 has 13 amino acids. V was clipped by 6 bases and J by 2 bases, with 8 bases between them. In nucleotides, the CDR3 is TGTGCCAGCAGCAGAGGGCCCTACAATGAGCAGTTCTTC. Translation gives CASSRGPYNEQFF.

This clonotype was detected only a few times. The chain has TRBV6-1 and TRBJ2-2; a weak D match, TRBD2 (6 bases). Trimming cost V 8 bases and J 4 bases, with 17 bases left between them. Looked up from germline, CDR1 is MNHNS and CDR2 is SASEGT. The CDR3 is 15 amino acids. The CDR3 reads CASQPRRGGTGELFF. The CDR3 DNA reads as TGTGCCAGCCAACCCAGGAGGGGAGGCACCGGGGAGCTGTTTTTT.

This clonotype appeared a few times. The genes are TRBV11-2 and TRBJ2-6; 9 bases align to TRBD1. V shed 6 bases, J shed 4 bases, and the junction held 7 bases outside the gene matches. CDR3 length equals 16 residues. From germline, CDR1 is SGHAT and CDR2 FQNNGV. In nucleotides, the CDR3 is TGTGCCAGCAGTCCTGGGACAGGGTTCGGGGCCAACGTCCTGACTTTC. Its protein is CASSPGTGFGANVLTF. Together with reference TRBV11-2 and TRBJ2-6, the CDR3 gives the full variable domain: EAGVAQSPRYKIIEKRQSVAFWCNPISGHATLYWYQQILGQGPKLLIQFQNNGVVDDSQLPKDRFSAERLKGVDSTLKIQPAKLEDSAVYLCASSPGTGFGANVLTFGAGSRLTVL.

J is TRBJ1-2 and V is TRBV19; the D is unclear. Germline-derived CDR1 and CDR2 are LNHDA and SQIVND (reference sequence). The CDR3 contains 15 residues. V was shortened by 10 bases and J by 0 bases, with 18 bases between the two germline ends. CDR3: CATRGADIANYGYTF. Here the CDR3 DNA reads TGTGCCACCCGGGGAGCAGATATAGCTAACTATGGCTACACCTTC.